These 21 T cell receptor beta chains were all obtained from the same sample, sequenced in a study of blood T cell repertoires in COVID-19. Here immunoSEQ multiplex PCR was the method, and the copy in TCRdb shows in-frame clones only, minus some. This table holds approximately 12,000 clones, 73% found once. Sequencing was carried out using peripheral blood. The source is a human donor in a cohort sampled during active COVID-19.

J is TRBJ2-3 and V is TRBV29-1; 11 nucleotides align to TRBD1. The CDR3 loop spans 13 amino acids. The V gene end was trimmed by 8 bases and the J gene end by 6 bases; junction bases not matched to a gene: 7. From germline, CDR1 is SQVTM and CDR2 ANQGSEA. The DNA of the CDR3 is TGCAGCATCCTGGACAGGGGGCCTGATACGCAGTATTTT. Amino acid sequence: CSILDRGPDTQYF.

The chain employs TRBV28 and TRBJ1-5, with 9 positions matching TRBD1. There are 19 residues in the CDR3. Germline assignment: CDR1 MDHEN and CDR2 SYDVKM. V trimming: 5 bases; J trimming: 3 bases; junction bases outside the gene matches: 17. The CDR3 DNA follows: TGTGCCAGCAGTCTTCTTCCATACGGGACAGGGTTATTCAATCAGCCCCAGCATTTT. It specifies CASSLLPYGTGLFNQPQHF.

The chain combines TRBV27 with TRBJ2-3; 10 positions match TRBD1. The CDR3 loop spans 15 amino acids. Germline CDR1 MNHEY, CDR2 SMNVEV (reference sequence). Germline trimming cut 6 bases from V and 5 bases from J; bases unmatched to any gene: 8. The CDR3 DNA reads as TGTGCCAGCAGGATGGGACAGGGGTATAAAGATACGCAGTATTTT. Translating gives CASRMGQGYKDTQYF.

Relative to its sample, this clone is medium-sized. The V call is TRBV27, the J call TRBJ1-5, with TRBD1 matching over 7 bases. The CDR3 totals 13 residues. Germline V gives CDR1 MNHEY, CDR2 SMNVEV (reference sequence). The V segment lost 3 bases and the J segment 8 bases; nucleotides outside the gene matches: 4. The CDR3 nucleotides are TGTGCCAGCAGTTTGTTTGGGACAGAGCCCCAGCATTTT. Amino acids: CASSLFGTEPQHF.

This chain links TRBV20-1 with TRBJ2-7; D is perhaps TRBD1 (6 bases). Trimming removed 3 bases from V and 7 bases from J, with 22 bases in between. The CDR3 consists of 15 residues. Per germline, CDR1 DFQATT and CDR2 SNEGSKA (reference sequence). In DNA, the CDR3 is TGCAGTGCTAGTAACAGGGCGGCTATCAGTTTTGAGCAGTACTTC. Its translation is CSASNRAAISFEQYF.

This rearrangement joins TRBV5-1 to TRBJ1-5, with a possible D match to TRBD1 (6 bases). The CDR3 totals 16 residues. The germline CDR1 and CDR2 sequences are SGHRS and YFSETQ. V was pared by 4 bases and J by 6 bases, with 20 bases between. This chain's CDR3 is CASSPGGGPLVQPQHF. DNA of the CDR3: TGCGCCAGCAGCCCCGGGGGGGGGCCCCTTGTTCAGCCCCAGCATTTT. Based on the CDR3 plus reference TRBV5-1 and TRBJ1-5, the full variable domain is KAGVTQTPRYLIKTRGQQVTLSCSPISGHRSVSWYQQTPGQGLQFLFEYFSETQRNKGNFPGRFSGRQFSNSRSEMNVSTLELGDSALYLCASSPGGGPLVQPQHFGDGTRLSIL.

The J gene is TRBJ1-1, the V gene TRBV30; 7 bases match TRBD1. Per the germline V gene, CDR1 is GTSNPN and CDR2 is SVGIG (reference sequence). V shed 1 base, J shed 3 bases, and the junction held 5 bases outside the gene matches. The CDR3 is made up of 14 amino acids. The CDR3 here is CAWSAGQGDTEAFF. CDR3 DNA: TGTGCCTGGAGTGCTGGGCAGGGGGACACTGAAGCTTTCTTT.

The gene calls are TRBV5-4 and TRBJ2-1; TRBD2 is a possible D gene (5 bases). The length of the CDR3 is 13 residues. Germline V gene sequence: CDR1 SGHNT, CDR2 YYREEE (reference sequence). V lost 1 base and J lost 5, with 7 bases in between. The DNA for the CDR3 is TGTGCCAGCAGCTTGCCCGGGAACAATGAGCAGTTCTTC. Amino acids: CASSLPGNNEQFF.

The sample holds a few counts of this clone. V gene TRBV11-3 combines with J gene TRBJ2-3; a weak D match, TRBD2 (6 bases). V lost 3 bases to trimming and J lost 2 bases, with 9 bases between them. Per the germline V gene, CDR1 is SGHNT and CDR2 is YENEEA. CDR3 length equals 14 residues. The CDR3 bases are TGTGCCAGCAGCTTTGGACTAACCACAGATACGCAGTATTTT. It codes for CASSFGLTTDTQYF. Using reference TRBV11-3 and TRBJ2-3 for the parts outside the CDR3, the full variable domain is EAGVVQSPRYKIIEKKQPVAFWCNPISGHNTLYWYLQNLGQGPELLIRYENEEAVDDSQLPKDRFSAERLKGVDSTLKIQPAELGDSAVYLCASSFGLTTDTQYFGPGTRLTVL.

The rearrangement uses TRBV2 and TRBJ1-4; tentatively, D is TRBD1 (5 bases). V shed 6 bases and J shed 0 bases, with 11 bases lying between them. Germline assignment: CDR1 SNHLY and CDR2 FYNNEI. CDR3 length equals 15 residues. CDR3 region: CASRSGAATNEKLFF. In DNA, the CDR3 is TGTGCCAGCAGGAGCGGGGCGGCAACTAATGAAAAACTGTTTTTT.

The chain couples TRBV5-1 to TRBJ2-6; 7 bases agree with TRBD1. The CDR3 is made up of 18 amino acids. Germline V lookup: CDR1 SGHRS, CDR2 YFSETQ. J lost 0 bases, V lost 0 bases, and 6 bases had no gene match. The CDR3 DNA is TGCGCCAGCAGCTTGGCGACAGGGAAGAGCTCTGGGGCCAACGTCCTGACTTTC. This codes for CASSLATGKSSGANVLTF.

This chain links TRBV18 with TRBJ1-6; the D gene is possibly TRBD1 (6 bases). The CDR3 sequence is 14 residues long. V gave up 1 base and J gave up 6 bases, with 7 bases separating them. Germline CDR1 is KGHSH and CDR2 is LQKENI. The CDR3 bases are TGTGCCAGCTCACCACAGGGGGTTAATTCACCCCTCCACTTT. Amino acids: CASSPQGVNSPLHF.

This chain connects TRBV18 to TRBJ2-3; D is perhaps TRBD2 (6 bases). The V end lost 6 bases, the J end lost 2 bases, and 12 bases lay between the germline ends. This CDR3 has 14 residues. The germline gives CDR1 KGHSH, CDR2 LQKENI. The CDR3 protein is CASSLSGLTDTQYF. CDR3 nucleotides: TGTGCCAGCTCCCTTAGCGGCCTCACAGATACGCAGTATTTT.

This chain links TRBV10-3 with TRBJ2-7; weak D call: TRBD2 (5 bases). Germline-derived CDR1 and CDR2 are ENHRY and SYGVKD. V was trimmed by 0 bases and J by 1 base, leaving 7 bases between them. This CDR3 is built from 14 residues. As DNA, the CDR3 is TGTGCCATCAGTGAGTCGACGGGGTCCTACGAGCAGTACTTC. Amino acid sequence: CAISESTGSYEQYF.

This clone has just a few counts. This chain connects TRBV4-1 to TRBJ2-3; 7 bases are a match to TRBD2. Per the germline V gene, CDR1 is MGHRA and CDR2 is YSYEKL. The length of the CDR3 is 14 residues. The V gene end was trimmed by 11 bases and the J gene end by 3 bases; junction bases not matched to a gene: 11. The CDR3 loop reads CAGGGGEGTDTQYF. DNA for the CDR3: TGCGCCGGGGGGGGAGGGGAGGGTACAGATACGCAGTATTTT.

The V gene is TRBV7-9, the J gene TRBJ2-3; 7 bases align to TRBD2. The CDR3 consists of 16 residues. The V gene's germline CDR1 is SEHNR and CDR2 FQNEAQ (reference sequence). Trimming at V came to 5 bases and at J to 4 bases, leaving 12 bases not matched to a gene. CDR3 sequence reads: CASSLGGGRAADTQYF. The CDR3 DNA is TGTGCCAGCAGCCTAGGCGGTGGGAGGGCAGCAGATACGCAGTATTTT.

CDR3 sequence reads: CASSLGSAGARTDTQYF. Written as DNA, the CDR3 is TGTGCCAGCAGCTTAGGTTCGGCGGGGGCCCGCACAGATACGCAGTATTTT. The chain couples TRBV7-9 to TRBJ2-3; weak D call: TRBD2 (7 bases). CDR1 and CDR2 from the germline V gene are SEHNR and FQNEAQ (reference sequence). V lost 1 base and J lost 1, with 15 bases in between. The CDR3 has 17 amino acids.

The chain couples TRBV19 to TRBJ2-2; D unclear. Per the germline V gene, CDR1 is LNHDA and CDR2 is SQIVND (reference sequence). This CDR3 contains 15 residues. Trimming stripped 8 bases from V and 8 bases from J, with 21 bases between. The CDR3 loop reads CASSSHSLLPGELFF. Here the CDR3 DNA reads TGTGCCAGTTCGTCGCACTCCCTGCTACCGGGGGAGCTGTTTTTT.

This clone was recorded a few times. CDR3 DNA sequence: TGTGCCAGCAGCTTGGCGGGAGCGCAAGAGACCCAGTACTTC. It codes for CASSLAGAQETQYF. The V call is TRBV5-6, the J call TRBJ2-5; D may be TRBD2 (6 bases). The CDR3 covers 14 residues. V was clipped by 0 bases and J by 2 bases, with 8 bases between them. Germline V CDR1 and CDR2: SGHDT, YYEEEE.

CDR3 sequence: CASSVVSGRTDTQYF. CDR3 DNA sequence: TGTGCCAGCAGCGTAGTTAGCGGGAGGACAGATACGCAGTATTTT. The chain joins TRBV9 to TRBJ2-3, with 10 bases matching TRBD2. This CDR3 has 15 residues. V lost 0 bases to trimming and J lost 3 bases; unmatched junction nucleotides: 1. Germline lookup yields CDR1 SGDLS and CDR2 YYNGEE.

The chain employs TRBV7-2 and TRBJ1-6, with no clear D. With 5 bases removed from V and 7 bases from J, the gap between germline ends came to 15 bases. This CDR3 is built from 15 residues. Per germline, CDR1 SGHTA and CDR2 FQGNSA. Here the CDR3 DNA reads TGTGCCAGCAGCATCTTCGAGGCAGCCAATTCACCCCTCCACTTT. It specifies CASSIFEAANSPLHF.